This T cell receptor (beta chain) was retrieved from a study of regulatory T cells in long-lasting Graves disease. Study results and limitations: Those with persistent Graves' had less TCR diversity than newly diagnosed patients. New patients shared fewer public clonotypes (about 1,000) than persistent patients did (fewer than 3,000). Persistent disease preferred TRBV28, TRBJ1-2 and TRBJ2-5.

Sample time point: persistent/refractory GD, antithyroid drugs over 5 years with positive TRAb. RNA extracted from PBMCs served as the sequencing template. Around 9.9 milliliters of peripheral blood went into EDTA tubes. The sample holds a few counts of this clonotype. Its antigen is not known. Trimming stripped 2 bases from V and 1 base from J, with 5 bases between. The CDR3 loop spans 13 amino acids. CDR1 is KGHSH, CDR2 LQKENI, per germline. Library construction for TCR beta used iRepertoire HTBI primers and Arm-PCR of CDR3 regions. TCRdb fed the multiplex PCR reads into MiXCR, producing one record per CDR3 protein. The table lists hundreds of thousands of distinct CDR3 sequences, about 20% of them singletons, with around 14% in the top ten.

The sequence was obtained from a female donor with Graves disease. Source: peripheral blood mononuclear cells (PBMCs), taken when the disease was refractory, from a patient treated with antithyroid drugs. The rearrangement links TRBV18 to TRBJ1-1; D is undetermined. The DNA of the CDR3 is TGTGCCAGCTCACCAACCTCGAACACTGAAGCTTTCTTT. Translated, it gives CASSPTSNTEAFF. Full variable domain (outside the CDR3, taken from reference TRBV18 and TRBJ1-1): NAGVMQNPRHLVRRRGQEARLRCSPMKGHSHVYWYRQLPEEGLKFMVYLQKENIIDESGMPKERFSAEFPKEGPSILRIQQVVRGDSAAYFCASSPTSNTEAFFGQGTRLTVV.